This T cell receptor beta chain was found in a study of regulatory T cells in long-lasting Graves disease. The time point is: newly diagnosed GD, antithyroid drugs for less than 3 months. The TCR library was made from RNA extracted from PBMCs. Diagnoses of Graves' disease were made by American Thyroid Association guidelines. EDTA tubes received around 9 milliliters of drawn peripheral blood. iRepertoire HTBI primers and Arm-PCR of CDR3 regions built TCR beta libraries. Via MiXCR, TCRdb re-called the multiplex PCR reads, giving one row per CDR3 protein. Counted here are 360,000 or so distinct CDR3 sequences, around 17% occurring once; the ten biggest clones make up roughly 27%. Germline V lookup: CDR1 MGHRA, CDR2 YSYEKL. The CDR3 sequence is 16 residues long. The ends were cut back, 0 bases at V and 0 bases at J, with 11 bases in the middle. The sample was also reused in another study, on T cells in Graves' hyperthyroidism and ophthalmopathy. As reported in that work: In making diagnoses, clinical symptoms, serum thyroxine and TRAb, thyroid ultrasound and orbital computed tomography were all used.

This material consisted of peripheral blood mononuclear cells (PBMCs), taken at new diagnosis, from a patient treated with antithyroid drugs. This sequence was found in a man aged 35 to 55 with Graves disease. The chain is built from TRBV4-1 and TRBJ1-1; D not certain. The CDR3, as DNA: TGCGCCAGCAGCCAAGATATCCGGCAGTTGAACACTGAAGCTTTCTTT. Translating it yields CASSQDIRQLNTEAFF.